This entry is about one T cell receptor (beta chain). These data are taken from a study of shared clonotypes between healthy human individuals. Selected positively for CCR7 and CD45RO-negative, naive CD8 cells excluded terminally differentiated effector memory CD45RA+ cells. The germline V gene encodes CDR1 SNHLY and CDR2 FYNNEI. CDR3 size: 14 residues. V was clipped by 3 bases and J by 3 bases, with 12 bases between them. Assay used: immunoSEQ multiplex PCR; TCRdb lists only in-frame clones, some missing. The sample holds about 2.1 million clones; about 94% are singletons and the top ten take less than 2%.

Source material: naive CD8+ T cells from PBMCs. This TCR was recovered from a man aged 18 to 29 in good health. Some clones in this sample may be carry-over from other donors' samples. The chain recombines TRBV2 with TRBJ2-7, with D uncertain. CDR3 in amino acids: CASSDKLFVYEQYF. In nucleotides, the CDR3 is TGTGCCAGCAGTGACAAGCTTTTCGTCTACGAGCAGTACTTC.